A single sample gave rise to the 2 T cell receptor beta chains below, sequenced in a study of blood T cell repertoires in COVID-19. Sequenced by immunoSEQ multiplex PCR; TCRdb stores in-frame clones only, minus some. The profile shows roughly 69,000 clones, more than 75% of them singletons. The sample consisted of peripheral blood. The receptors were sampled from a human donor in a cohort sampled during active COVID-19.

The genes are TRBV5-4 and TRBJ2-7; TRBD1 might be the D (6 bases). CDR1 and CDR2 (germline): SGHNT, YYREEE (reference sequence). This CDR3 is 15 amino acids long. V shed 3 bases and J shed 1 base, with 14 bases lying between them. Here the CDR3 reads CASSWTWGLSYEQYF. The CDR3 coding sequence is TGTGCCAGCAGCTGGACCTGGGGGCTATCCTACGAGCAGTACTTC.

V gene TRBV7-2 combines with J gene TRBJ1-3; a weak D match, TRBD1 (6 bases). The V and J ends lost 5 bases and 4 bases respectively, with 15 bases between them. Germline CDR1 is SGHTA and CDR2 is FQGNSA. The CDR3 spans 15 residues. CDR3 residues: CASSLDSGPGNTIYF. CDR3 nucleotides: TGTGCCAGCAGCCTGGACAGTGGGCCCGGAAACACCATATATTTT.